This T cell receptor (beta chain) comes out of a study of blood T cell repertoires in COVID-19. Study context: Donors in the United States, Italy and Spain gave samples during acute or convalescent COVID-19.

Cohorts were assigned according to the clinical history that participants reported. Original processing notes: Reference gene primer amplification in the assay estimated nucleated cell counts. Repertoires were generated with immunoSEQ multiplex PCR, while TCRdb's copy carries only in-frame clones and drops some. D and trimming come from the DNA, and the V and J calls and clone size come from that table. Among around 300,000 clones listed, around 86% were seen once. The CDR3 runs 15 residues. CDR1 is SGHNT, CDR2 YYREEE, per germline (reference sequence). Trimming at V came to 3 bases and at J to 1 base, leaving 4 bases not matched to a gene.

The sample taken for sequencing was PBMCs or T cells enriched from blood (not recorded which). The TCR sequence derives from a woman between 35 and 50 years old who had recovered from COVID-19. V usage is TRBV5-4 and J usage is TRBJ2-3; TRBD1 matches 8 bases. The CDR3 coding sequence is TGTGCCAGCAGCTCGGGACAGGTTCGCACAGATACGCAGTATTTT. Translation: CASSSGQVRTDTQYF.